This T cell receptor (beta chain) was documented in a study of blood T cell repertoires in COVID-19. Study details: Acute and convalescent COVID-19 specimens originated in the United States, Italy and Spain.

The data were produced by immunoSEQ multiplex PCR, yet TCRdb's version contains in-frame clones alone and is incomplete. Seen here are approximately 250,000 clones, almost 85% observed once, and the top ten hold roughly 5%. This clone was seen only a few times. The V and J ends lost 1 base and 4 bases respectively, with 16 bases between them. The CDR3 spans 16 residues. CDR1 and CDR2 from the germline V gene are LGHDT and YNNKEL (reference sequence). The source of this sequence is a middle-aged man with COVID-19, enrolled during active disease. Sequencing used peripheral blood. The chain couples TRBV3-1 (or the pseudogene TRBV3-2) to TRBJ1-1; perhaps TRBD1 as D (5 bases). CDR3: CASSQVSRVPSTEAFF. CDR3 bases: TGTGCCAGCAGCCAAGTGAGCAGGGTCCCGAGCACTGAAGCTTTCTTT.